The rows below give T cell receptor beta chains drawn from one sample of a study of blood T cell repertoires in COVID-19. The method was immunoSEQ multiplex PCR; TCRdb's version includes in-frame clones alone and lacks a portion of them. The sample carries roughly 250,000 clones, over 65% recorded once. Sequencing used peripheral blood. The source is a woman over 75 with acute or convalescent COVID-19. The CDR3 runs from the conserved cysteine through the conserved F or W. The D gene is left open where the match is weak. A row's size may be missing; if present it is once, few, many or a size class.

abundance	j_gene	d_gene	v_gene	CDR3nt	CDR3aa
-	TRBJ1-1	TRBD1	TRBV11-2	TGTGCCAGCAGCTTACGTCCGGGACAGGGGGTGAACACTGAAGCTTTCTTT	CASSLRPGQGVNTEAFF
-	TRBJ1-3	-	TRBV3-1/TRBV3-2	TGTGCCAGCAGCCAAGTTTCAGGGGCAGGAAACACCATATATTTT	CASSQVSGAGNTIYF
few	TRBJ2-1	-	TRBV3-1/TRBV3-2	TGTGCCAGCACCTCCCTAGTCGTCGATGAGCAGTTCTTC	CASTSLVVDEQFF
-	TRBJ2-7	-	TRBV18	TGTGCCAGCTCGCCACGGCAGGGGCCCCACGAGCAGTACTTC	CASSPRQGPHEQYF
-	TRBJ1-5	TRBD1	TRBV18	TGTGCCAGCTCACCCCAGACAGGGGGAGATCAGCCCCAGCATTTT	CASSPQTGGDQPQHF
-	TRBJ2-1	-	TRBV5-5	TGTGCCAGCAGCCGGTTTCCCGATGAGCAGTTCTTC	CASSRFPDEQFF
-	TRBJ1-5	-	TRBV2	TGTGCCAGCAGTGAATGGGCGGGAAAGCAGCCCCAGCATTTT	CASSEWAGKQPQHF
-	TRBJ1-2	-	TRBV20-1	TGCAGTGCCAGTGACAGGTTTAACTATGGCTACACCTTC	CSASDRFNYGYTF
-	TRBJ2-1	-	TRBV3-1/TRBV3-2	TGTGCCAGCAGCCTACGGGGAGGCGAGCAGTTCTTC	CASSLRGGEQFF
few	TRBJ2-1	-	TRBV27	TGTGCCAGCAGTTTTTGGGCTAGCCGGGGCTACAATGAGCAGTTCTTC	CASSFWASRGYNEQFF
-	TRBJ2-7	TRBD2	TRBV11-2	TGTGCCAGCAGCCCAGGGACTAGCGGGGGCGAGCAGTACTTC	CASSPGTSGGEQYF
once	TRBJ2-6	-	TRBV5-8	TGTGCCAGCAGCGCGCGGGATCGTGGGGCCAACGTCCTGACTTTC	CASSARDRGANVLTF
-	TRBJ2-3	-	TRBV7-9	TGTGCCAGCAGCTTCGCGGGGCGGAGCACAGATACGCAGTATTTT	CASSFAGRSTDTQYF
once	TRBJ1-1	-	TRBV6-5	TGTGCCAGCAATGGGAGGGGGGGAAATGAAGCTTTCTTT	CASNGRGGNEAFF
once	TRBJ1-5	-	TRBV2	TGTGCCAGCAGTGAGATGGGCCCCAATCAGCCCCAGCATTTT	CASSEMGPNQPQHF
-	TRBJ1-3	TRBD1	TRBV15	TGTGCCACCAGCAGATCCCTTACAGGGGCGGTAGGAAACACCATATATTTT	CATSRSLTGAVGNTIYF
once	TRBJ2-5	TRBD1	TRBV7-2	TGTGCCAGCAGCCTACGTCCACCGACAGGGTCAGGGGAGACCCAGTACTTC	CASSLRPPTGSGETQYF
-	TRBJ2-1	-	TRBV10-3	TGTGCCATCAGTGTCGGGAGTATGGGAACCTACAATGAGCAGTTCTTC	CAISVGSMGTYNEQFF
-	TRBJ1-1	-	TRBV6-4	TGTGCCAGCAGCAGGACTGTGAACACTGAAGCTTTCTTT	CASSRTVNTEAFF
-	TRBJ1-1	TRBD1	TRBV19	TGTGCCAGTAGTAGACGGACAGGGACGAACACTGAAGCTTTCTTT	CASSRRTGTNTEAFF
-	TRBJ1-2	-	TRBV6-5	TGTGCCAGCAGTTACTCGATCCAGATACAGGGCGAGGGCTACACCTTC	CASSYSIQIQGEGYTF
-	TRBJ2-1	TRBD1	TRBV18	TGTGCCAGCTCCACAACGGGACAGGGACTTCATGAGCAGTTCTTC	CASSTTGQGLHEQFF
-	TRBJ2-5	TRBD1	TRBV6-5	TGTGCCAGCAGTTACATAGGGACAGGGGAATTACAGACCCAGTACTTC	CASSYIGTGELQTQYF
-	TRBJ1-1	TRBD1	TRBV3-1/TRBV3-2	TGTGCCAGCAGCCTCTCCGGGACAGCTTCTGAAGCTTTCTTT	CASSLSGTASEAFF
-	TRBJ1-1	-	TRBV29-1	TGCAGCGTTGATGTCCCCGGGATTGAAGCTTTCTTT	CSVDVPGIEAFF
-	TRBJ1-1	-	TRBV4-1	TGCGCCAGCAGCCAAGATTGGCGAGGGGGATTGTATGCTTTCTTT	CASSQDWRGGLYAFF
-	TRBJ2-3	-	TRBV5-1	TGCGCCAGCCTGGACAGTCCAGGGGCAGATACGCAGTATTTT	CASLDSPGADTQYF
few	TRBJ1-1	-	TRBV12-3/TRBV12-4	TGTGCCAGCGGACTCGGGCTAAACACTGAAGCTTTCTTT	CASGLGLNTEAFF
-	TRBJ1-2	-	TRBV12-5	TGTGCTAGTGGTTTGGTACAGGGCTCCGATGGCTACACCTTC	CASGLVQGSDGYTF
once	TRBJ1-1	TRBD1	TRBV4-2	TGTGCCAGCAGCCCTCGCAGAGGGGGCGGCACTGAAGCTTTCTTT	CASSPRRGGGTEAFF
-	TRBJ1-5	-	TRBV2	TGTGCCAGCAGTGGGCAGGGTTTGCAGCCCCAGCATTTT	CASSGQGLQPQHF
-	TRBJ1-5	TRBD1	TRBV10-3	TGTGCCATCAGTGTTGGGACAGGGGCCAATCAGCCCCAGCATTTT	CAISVGTGANQPQHF
-	TRBJ2-6	TRBD1	TRBV2	TGTGCCAGCAGTATCGACAGGGTGGGCTCTGGGGCCAACGTCCTGACTTTC	CASSIDRVGSGANVLTF
-	TRBJ1-2	-	TRBV18	TGTGCCAGCTCACCGTTCGGGACATCTCCTTCTAACTATGGCTACACCTTC	CASSPFGTSPSNYGYTF
-	TRBJ2-1	-	TRBV7-8	TGTGCCAGCAGCTTAAGGTCCAGGGGAAGGGCCTCCTACAATGAGCAGTTCTTC	CASSLRSRGRASYNEQFF
-	TRBJ1-2	-	TRBV5-1	TGCGCCAGCAGCTTGGACAGTTTCAGTGGCTACACCTTC	CASSLDSFSGYTF
once	TRBJ2-5	TRBD1	TRBV29-1	TGCAGCGTTGATGGACAGGGTGATGAGACCCAGTACTTC	CSVDGQGDETQYF
-	TRBJ2-2	-	TRBV19	TGTGCCAGTAGTATCTCGCAGGGATGGGTCGGGGAGCTGTTTTTT	CASSISQGWVGELFF
-	TRBJ2-3	-	TRBV24-1	TGTGCCACCAGTGGCAGGGGCACAGATACGCAGTATTTT	CATSGRGTDTQYF
-	TRBJ2-1	-	TRBV5-1	TGCGCCAGCAGCTTCAAACAGGGACAATATAGTGAGCAGTTCTTC	CASSFKQGQYSEQFF
-	TRBJ2-1	TRBD1	TRBV6-2/TRBV6-3	TGTGCCAGCAGCCGGACAGGGGTTCGGCTTCCCAATGAGCAGTTCTTC	CASSRTGVRLPNEQFF